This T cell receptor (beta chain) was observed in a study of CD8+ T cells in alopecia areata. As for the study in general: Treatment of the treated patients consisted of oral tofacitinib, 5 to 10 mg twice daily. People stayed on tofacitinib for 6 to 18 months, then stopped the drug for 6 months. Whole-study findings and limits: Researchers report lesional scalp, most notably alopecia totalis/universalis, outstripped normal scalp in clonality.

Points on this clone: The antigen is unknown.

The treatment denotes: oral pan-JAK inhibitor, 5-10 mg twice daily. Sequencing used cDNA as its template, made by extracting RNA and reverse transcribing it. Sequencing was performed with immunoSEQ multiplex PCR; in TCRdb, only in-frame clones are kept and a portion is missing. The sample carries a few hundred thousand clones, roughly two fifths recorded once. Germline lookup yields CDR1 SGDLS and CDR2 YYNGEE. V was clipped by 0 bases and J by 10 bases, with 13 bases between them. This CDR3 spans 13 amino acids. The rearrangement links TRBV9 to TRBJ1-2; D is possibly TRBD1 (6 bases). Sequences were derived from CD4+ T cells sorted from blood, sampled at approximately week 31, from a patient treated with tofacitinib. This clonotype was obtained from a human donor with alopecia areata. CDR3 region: CASSVGQESVYTF. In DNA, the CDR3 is TGTGCCAGCAGCGTAGGACAGGAATCTGTCTACACCTTC.